Listed below are T cell receptor beta chains from one sample, sequenced in a study of T cell changes during pregnancy in multiple sclerosis. Some clones are missing from TCRdb's copy, which holds only in-frame ones; the method was immunoSEQ multiplex PCR. Of about 74,000 clones in the sample, about nine tenths are singletons; the top ten hold over 3.5%. Here the sequenced sample was peripheral blood, taken after pregnancy. Source of these receptors: a female donor in good health, enrolled as a control in a pregnancy study. Each CDR3 is given with its conserved first and last residue. A D gene is named only where the DNA matches it firmly. The size of a clone is reported for some rows only, either as once, few or many, or as a class for expanded clones.

J gene: TRBJ2-3; CDR3 length: 15; D gene: TRBD1; clone size: once; V gene: TRBV5-4; CDR3 DNA: TGTGCCAGCAGCTCCGCCGGGACAGGTGGAGATACGCAGTATTTT; CDR3 protein: CASSSAGTGGDTQYF
J gene: TRBJ2-2; CDR3 length: 16; D gene: TRBD2; clone size: .; V gene: TRBV5-4; CDR3 DNA: TGTGCCAGCAGCGCCGGCGGGGGGCTATTTGCCGGGGAGCTGTTTTTT; CDR3 protein: CASSAGGGLFAGELFF
J gene: TRBJ2-7; CDR3 length: 15; D gene: .; clone size: .; V gene: TRBV5-6; CDR3 DNA: TGTGCCAGCAGCTTGGGAAACCGGGGGTACTACGAGCAGTACTTC; CDR3 protein: CASSLGNRGYYEQYF
J gene: TRBJ2-3; CDR3 length: 15; D gene: .; clone size: once; V gene: TRBV6-1; CDR3 DNA: TGTGCCAGCAGTGAAGGGTTAGCGGGCACAGATACGCAGTATTTT; CDR3 protein: CASSEGLAGTDTQYF
J gene: TRBJ2-7; CDR3 length: 16; D gene: .; clone size: once; V gene: TRBV5-4; CDR3 DNA: TGTGCCAGCAGCTCAGGACAGGGAGGGGCCAACTACGAGCAGTACTTC; CDR3 protein: CASSSGQGGANYEQYF
J gene: TRBJ1-5; CDR3 length: 16; D gene: TRBD1; clone size: .; V gene: TRBV4-1; CDR3 DNA: TGCGCCAGCAGCCAAACAACAGGGGGCGGCAATCAGCCCCAGCATTTT; CDR3 protein: CASSQTTGGGNQPQHF
J gene: TRBJ2-1; CDR3 length: 14; D gene: TRBD2; clone size: once; V gene: TRBV2; CDR3 DNA: TGTGCCAGCAATAAGGGACTAGGGAATAATGAGCAGTTCTTC; CDR3 protein: CASNKGLGNNEQFF
J gene: TRBJ1-6; CDR3 length: 15; D gene: TRBD1; clone size: once; V gene: TRBV5-1; CDR3 DNA: TGCGCCAGCAGCAAGGGACAGCAAGGGAATTCACCCCTCCACTTT; CDR3 protein: CASSKGQQGNSPLHF
J gene: TRBJ1-3; CDR3 length: 17; D gene: TRBD1; clone size: .; V gene: TRBV7-3; CDR3 DNA: TGTGCCAGCAGCCTCAGTGGACAGGGGAGCTCTGGAAACACCATATATTTT; CDR3 protein: CASSLSGQGSSGNTIYF
J gene: TRBJ1-1; CDR3 length: 14; D gene: .; clone size: .; V gene: TRBV15; CDR3 DNA: TGTGCCACCAGCAGAGATGGAGGAGGTCCTGAAGCTTTCTTT; CDR3 protein: CATSRDGGGPEAFF
J gene: TRBJ2-2; CDR3 length: 16; D gene: .; clone size: .; V gene: TRBV15; CDR3 DNA: TGTGCCACCAGCTCCTGGGTCAGGGGTGGCACCGGGGAGCTGTTTTTT; CDR3 protein: CATSSWVRGGTGELFF
J gene: TRBJ2-3; CDR3 length: 18; D gene: TRBD2; clone size: .; V gene: TRBV28; CDR3 DNA: TGTGCCAGCAGTCCTCCGGGGGTAGCGGGGGGGTTCACAGATACGCAGTATTTT; CDR3 protein: CASSPPGVAGGFTDTQYF
J gene: TRBJ2-1; CDR3 length: 15; D gene: TRBD2; clone size: .; V gene: TRBV7-9; CDR3 DNA: TGTGCCAGCAGCCACGGAGCGGGGGGAACCAATGAGCAGTTCTTC; CDR3 protein: CASSHGAGGTNEQFF
J gene: TRBJ2-7; CDR3 length: 15; D gene: .; clone size: .; V gene: TRBV10-3; CDR3 DNA: TGTGCCATCAGTGAGTTAGAGGGGGGGGCAGACGAGCAGTACTTC; CDR3 protein: CAISELEGGADEQYF
J gene: TRBJ2-1; CDR3 length: 16; D gene: TRBD2; clone size: .; V gene: TRBV11-2; CDR3 DNA: TGTGCCAGCAGCTTAGGTCCCAGCGGGGGATTCAATGAGCAGTTCTTC; CDR3 protein: CASSLGPSGGFNEQFF
J gene: TRBJ2-2; CDR3 length: 14; D gene: .; clone size: once; V gene: TRBV7-2; CDR3 DNA: TGTGCCAGCAGCTCCACTGGAGACACCGGGGAGCTGTTTTTT; CDR3 protein: CASSSTGDTGELFF
J gene: TRBJ1-2; CDR3 length: 16; D gene: TRBD1; clone size: .; V gene: TRBV7-9; CDR3 DNA: TGTGCCAGCAGCTTCGACAGGGGGCCCCTTAACTATGGCTACACCTTC; CDR3 protein: CASSFDRGPLNYGYTF
J gene: TRBJ2-2; CDR3 length: 16; D gene: .; clone size: .; V gene: TRBV7-6; CDR3 DNA: TGTGCCAGCAGCCCGGCGGGGACAGTCAACACCGGGGAGCTGTTTTTT; CDR3 protein: CASSPAGTVNTGELFF
J gene: TRBJ2-1; CDR3 length: 12; D gene: .; clone size: .; V gene: TRBV28; CDR3 DNA: TGTGCCAGCAGCCTGGAGAGCAACGAGCAGTTCTTC; CDR3 protein: CASSLESNEQFF
J gene: TRBJ2-3; CDR3 length: 16; D gene: .; clone size: .; V gene: TRBV4-2; CDR3 DNA: TGTGCCAGCAGCCTCCTCCGGCGGGGGCTCACAGATACGCAGTATTTT; CDR3 protein: CASSLLRRGLTDTQYF
J gene: TRBJ2-7; CDR3 length: 15; D gene: TRBD1; clone size: .; V gene: TRBV5-1; CDR3 DNA: TGCGCCAGCAGCGGTTCCGGGACAGGGGCTCTCGAGCAGTACTTC; CDR3 protein: CASSGSGTGALEQYF
J gene: TRBJ2-1; CDR3 length: 12; D gene: .; clone size: .; V gene: TRBV19; CDR3 DNA: TGTGCCAGTAGTATAGATAGGGGTGAGCAGTTCTTC; CDR3 protein: CASSIDRGEQFF
J gene: TRBJ2-3; CDR3 length: 18; D gene: .; clone size: .; V gene: TRBV15; CDR3 DNA: TGTGCCACCAGCAGCAGGCGGAGCGGAACCACTAGCACAGATACGCAGTATTTT; CDR3 protein: CATSSRRSGTTSTDTQYF
J gene: TRBJ2-7; CDR3 length: 15; D gene: .; clone size: .; V gene: TRBV7-9; CDR3 DNA: TGTGCCAGCAGCTTAGAAGGCGGGCCGTCCTACGAGCAGTACTTC; CDR3 protein: CASSLEGGPSYEQYF
J gene: TRBJ1-1; CDR3 length: 15; D gene: .; clone size: .; V gene: TRBV4-1; CDR3 DNA: TGCGCCAGCAGCCCGCGGGAGGGCGGGAACACTGAAGCTTTCTTT; CDR3 protein: CASSPREGGNTEAFF
J gene: TRBJ1-2; CDR3 length: 18; D gene: TRBD1; clone size: .; V gene: TRBV4-1; CDR3 DNA: TGCGCCAGCAGCCAACAGTCGGGACAGGGAGTACGTAACTATGGCTACACCTTC; CDR3 protein: CASSQQSGQGVRNYGYTF
J gene: TRBJ2-3; CDR3 length: 17; D gene: TRBD2; clone size: .; V gene: TRBV5-4; CDR3 DNA: TGTGCCAGCAGCCGGGGGGTTAGCGGGGGTGGCACAGATACGCAGTATTTT; CDR3 protein: CASSRGVSGGGTDTQYF
J gene: TRBJ1-6; CDR3 length: 17; D gene: .; clone size: .; V gene: TRBV13; CDR3 DNA: TGTGCCAGCAGCTTTAGACAGACTCTAAGAGGTACTTCACCCCTCCACTTT; CDR3 protein: CASSFRQTLRGTSPLHF
J gene: TRBJ2-3; CDR3 length: 15; D gene: TRBD2; clone size: .; V gene: TRBV7-2; CDR3 DNA: TGTGCCAGCAGCCACAACAGCGGGAGCCGCGATACGCAGTATTTT; CDR3 protein: CASSHNSGSRDTQYF
J gene: TRBJ2-3; CDR3 length: 16; D gene: TRBD2; clone size: .; V gene: TRBV27; CDR3 DNA: TGTACCAGCATGGAGCGGGGGGGCCTGCGAACAGATACGCAGTATTTT; CDR3 protein: CTSMERGGLRTDTQYF
J gene: TRBJ1-6; CDR3 length: 14; D gene: .; clone size: .; V gene: TRBV28; CDR3 DNA: TGTGCCAGCAGTTTGACGACAAGTAATTCACCCCTCCACTTT; CDR3 protein: CASSLTTSNSPLHF
J gene: TRBJ2-1; CDR3 length: 14; D gene: TRBD1; clone size: .; V gene: TRBV27; CDR3 DNA: TGTGCCAGCAGTTTATGGACAGGGCACAATGAGCAGTTCTTC; CDR3 protein: CASSLWTGHNEQFF
J gene: TRBJ2-1; CDR3 length: 15; D gene: TRBD2; clone size: .; V gene: TRBV30; CDR3 DNA: TGTGCCTGGAGGGGGACTAGCGGATTATACAATGAGCAGTTCTTC; CDR3 protein: CAWRGTSGLYNEQFF
J gene: TRBJ1-1; CDR3 length: 14; D gene: TRBD1; clone size: .; V gene: TRBV6-1; CDR3 DNA: TGTGCCAGCAGTGGGGGACAGGGTAACACTGAAGCTTTCTTT; CDR3 protein: CASSGGQGNTEAFF
J gene: TRBJ1-1; CDR3 length: 16; D gene: .; clone size: .; V gene: TRBV13; CDR3 DNA: TGTGCCAGCAGCCCCACAGGGAAGGGTATGAACACTGAAGCTTTCTTT; CDR3 protein: CASSPTGKGMNTEAFF
J gene: TRBJ1-5; CDR3 length: 13; D gene: .; clone size: .; V gene: TRBV16; CDR3 DNA: TGTGCCAGCACTCCCCTCGGGGTTCAGCCCCAGCATTTT; CDR3 protein: CASTPLGVQPQHF
J gene: TRBJ2-5; CDR3 length: 15; D gene: TRBD2; clone size: .; V gene: TRBV4-1; CDR3 DNA: TGCGCCAGCAGCCAAGGGGGACTAGCGGCAGAGACCCAGTACTTC; CDR3 protein: CASSQGGLAAETQYF
J gene: TRBJ2-7; CDR3 length: 15; D gene: TRBD2; clone size: .; V gene: TRBV27; CDR3 DNA: TGTGCCACCTCCTCCACCCGGGGGGTCAACTACGAGCAGTACTTC; CDR3 protein: CATSSTRGVNYEQYF
J gene: TRBJ1-3; CDR3 length: 16; D gene: .; clone size: .; V gene: TRBV9; CDR3 DNA: TGTGCCAGCAGCCCGATGGAGGGGCGGTATGGAAACACCATATATTTT; CDR3 protein: CASSPMEGRYGNTIYF
J gene: TRBJ2-5; CDR3 length: 14; D gene: .; clone size: .; V gene: TRBV7-2; CDR3 DNA: TGTGCCAGCAGCTTAGTATCCTTGAGAGAGACCCAGTACTTC; CDR3 protein: CASSLVSLRETQYF
J gene: TRBJ1-1; CDR3 length: 14; D gene: TRBD1; clone size: .; V gene: TRBV7-2; CDR3 DNA: TGTGCCAGCAGCCCCGACAGGGGTGAAACTGAAGCTTTCTTT; CDR3 protein: CASSPDRGETEAFF